These T cell receptor beta chains were read from a single sample in a study of beta chain features in type 1 diabetes. Method: immunoSEQ multiplex PCR; TCRdb's copy keeps in-frame clones and lacks some. The repertoire holds about 650,000 clones, with around 12% as singletons. The specimen sequenced was naive CD4+ T cells from blood. The origin of the receptors is a man aged 25 to 40 with type 1 diabetes. CDR3s include the opening cysteine and the closing phenylalanine or tryptophan.

v_call: TRBV7-2; j_call: TRBJ1-2; cdr3_aa: CASSLDGRGLRGYTF
v_call: TRBV10-3; j_call: TRBJ1-2; cdr3_aa: CATPRSQDPYGYTF
v_call: TRBV7-9; j_call: TRBJ1-4; cdr3_aa: CASSLADRGYEKLFF
v_call: TRBV2; j_call: TRBJ2-2; cdr3_aa: CASSEWPGGTGELFF
v_call: TRBV18; j_call: TRBJ2-6; cdr3_aa: CASSPVVQGPDGANVLTF
v_call: TRBV7-9; j_call: TRBJ2-5; cdr3_aa: CASSLVGSGEETQYF
v_call: TRBV18; j_call: TRBJ2-3; cdr3_aa: CASSPPTTDTQYF
v_call: TRBV7-9; j_call: TRBJ1-1; cdr3_aa: CASSVTDEAFF
v_call: TRBV20-1; j_call: TRBJ2-3; cdr3_aa: CSALRDTQYF
v_call: TRBV4-2; j_call: TRBJ2-1; cdr3_aa: CASSQDRASGVNEQFF
v_call: TRBV19; j_call: TRBJ2-1; cdr3_aa: CASSIGGLPSYNEQFF
v_call: TRBV15; j_call: TRBJ2-1; cdr3_aa: CATSRDKGAAPGEQFF
v_call: TRBV7-2; j_call: TRBJ2-1; cdr3_aa: CASSSDSGGAIEQFF
v_call: TRBV5-1; j_call: TRBJ2-7; cdr3_aa: CASSFRLSSYEQYF
v_call: TRBV4-3; j_call: TRBJ2-3; cdr3_aa: CASSQAGASTDTQYF
v_call: TRBV12-5; j_call: TRBJ2-7; cdr3_aa: CASGLDLRGDAYYEQYF
v_call: TRBV4-2; j_call: TRBJ2-5; cdr3_aa: CASSLGTGEETQYF
v_call: TRBV29-1; j_call: TRBJ1-4; cdr3_aa: CSVGPPPGQGFNEKLFF
v_call: TRBV23-1; j_call: TRBJ1-5; cdr3_aa: CASSHSGHSNQPQHF
v_call: TRBV7-8; j_call: TRBJ2-1; cdr3_aa: CASSFAGAPYNEQFF
v_call: TRBV9; j_call: TRBJ1-3; cdr3_aa: CASSSGASGNTIYF
v_call: TRBV6-5; j_call: TRBJ2-5; cdr3_aa: CASSYGLGKETQYF
v_call: TRBV2; j_call: NA; cdr3_aa: CASMAVWGEQYF
v_call: TRBV7-3; j_call: TRBJ2-7; cdr3_aa: CASSLTSMDEQYF